This entry concerns a single TCR beta chain. Under the authors' procedure: Researchers report that nucleated cell counts were estimated from reference gene primer amplification. The assay was immunoSEQ multiplex PCR, and TCRdb's table has in-frame clones only and misses some. The V and J calls and clone size were taken over from that table, and D and trimming were inferred from the DNA. The table records around 130,000 clones, 65% to 90% of them present only once. The record originates from a study of blood T cell repertoires in COVID-19. There are 15 residues in the CDR3. The V end was cut by 5 bases, the J end by 2 bases, with 16 bases between. In germline, CDR1 is SEHNR, CDR2 FQNEAQ (reference sequence).

Sequences were obtained from PBMCs or T cells enriched from blood (not recorded which). The sequence derives from a woman aged 45-65 years who had recovered from COVID-19. The chain joins TRBV7-9 to TRBJ2-7, with D possibly TRBD1 on 5 matching bases. The CDR3 here is CASSRQDTAPYEQYF. In DNA form, the CDR3 reads TGTGCCAGCAGCCGCCAGGACACAGCACCCTACGAGCAGTACTTC.